These 27 T cell receptor beta chains were sequenced from one sample in a study of blood T cell repertoires in COVID-19. Repertoires were generated with immunoSEQ multiplex PCR, while TCRdb's copy carries only in-frame clones and drops some. The table records some 490,000 clones, 80% to 90% of them present only once. The sequenced sample consisted of PBMCs or T cells enriched from blood (not recorded which). The receptors were sampled from a woman in her fifties or sixties who had recovered from COVID-19.

This chain uses TRBV24-1 with TRBJ2-1, with TRBD1 as a possible D gene (5 bases). The germline V and J ends were trimmed by 6 bases and 3 bases, with 11 bases remaining between them. This CDR3 region has 14 residues. Germline-derived CDR1 and CDR2 are KGHDR and SFDVKD. CDR3 DNA: TGTGCCACCAGTATAGGGGTAGGCTACAATGAGCAGTTCTTC. Protein product: CATSIGVGYNEQFF.

The chain links TRBV19 to TRBJ1-2; 7 bases agree with TRBD1. Trimming cost V 3 bases and J 3 bases; bases outside gene matches: 1. The CDR3 has 13 residues. The V gene's germline CDR1 is LNHDA and CDR2 SQIVND (reference sequence). In DNA, the CDR3 is TGTGCCAGTAGTATCGGACAGGACTATGGCTACACCTTC. This codes for CASSIGQDYGYTF. The entire variable domain, with the rest obtained from reference TRBV19 and TRBJ1-2, is as follows: DGGITQSPKYLFRKEGQNVTLSCEQNLNHDAMYWYRQDPGQGLRLIYYSQIVNDFQKGDIAEGYSVSREKKESFPLTVTSAQKNPTAFYLCASSIGQDYGYTFGSGTRLTVV.

This clone showed up just a few times. This CDR3 reads CASTWTGGQDTEAFF. CDR3 nucleotide sequence: TGTGCCAGCACGTGGACAGGGGGTCAGGACACTGAAGCTTTCTTT. J is TRBJ1-1 and V is TRBV5-8, with TRBD1 matching 10 bases. Per the germline V gene, CDR1 is SGHTS and CDR2 is YDEGEE. With 6 bases clipped from V and 3 bases from J, the junction kept 8 bases outside the gene matches. CDR3 length equals 15 residues.

The J gene is TRBJ1-2, the V gene TRBV6-5; no clear D gene. Trimming left V 4 bases short and J 5 bases short, with 17 bases between. CDR1 is MNHEY, CDR2 SVGAGI, per germline. CDR3 length: 15 amino acids. The CDR3 protein is CASSFQRTPWYGYTF. The CDR3 nucleotides are TGTGCCAGCAGTTTCCAGAGGACTCCTTGGTATGGCTACACCTTC.

The V call is TRBV19, the J call TRBJ1-2; no clear D gene. Germline values: CDR1 LNHDA, CDR2 SQIVND (reference sequence). V was cut by 1 base and J by 8 bases, with 17 bases left in between. This CDR3 has 15 residues. The CDR3 DNA reads TGTGCCAGTAGTATAGGCGCGGGTATCGGAGGAGGCTACACCTTC. This translates into CASSIGAGIGGGYTF. The entire variable domain, with the rest obtained from reference TRBV19 and TRBJ1-2, is as follows: DGGITQSPKYLFRKEGQNVTLSCEQNLNHDAMYWYRQDPGQGLRLIYYSQIVNDFQKGDIAEGYSVSREKKESFPLTVTSAQKNPTAFYLCASSIGAGIGGGYTFGSGTRLTVV.

This clone was found once. The V and J genes are TRBV4-1 and TRBJ2-7, with 7 bases identical to TRBD2. J lost 5 bases, V lost 1 base, and 5 bases had no gene match. CDR3 size: 14 residues. Germline values: CDR1 MGHRA, CDR2 YSYEKL. The CDR3 spells CASSQGKAGDEQYV. In DNA form, the CDR3 reads TGCGCCAGCAGCCAAGGGAAGGCGGGGGACGAGCAGTACGTC.

This sequence joins TRBV28 and TRBJ1-2, with a weak D call TRBD1 (6 bases). The CDR3 length is 15 residues. Germline V CDR1 and CDR2: MDHEN, SYDVKM. Trimming took 1 base from V and 2 from J, leaving 11 bases between them. CDR3 region: CASSLSLQGNYGYTF. DNA of the CDR3: TGTGCCAGCAGTTTATCCCTACAGGGAAACTATGGCTACACCTTC.

The chain employs TRBV2 and TRBJ2-3, with TRBD1 matching 10 bases. Germline CDR1 is SNHLY and CDR2 is FYNNEI. After removal of 5 bases from V and 6 bases from J, the junction contained 11 bases not matched to a gene. The CDR3 contains 16 residues. The CDR3 here is CASSSSGTGVVDTQYF. The CDR3, as DNA: TGTGCCAGCAGTTCCTCCGGGACAGGGGTAGTGGATACGCAGTATTTT.

In its sample, this clone was seen once. This chain links TRBV11-2 with TRBJ1-3, with D possibly matching TRBD1 (5 bases). Trimming took off 8 bases at V and 2 bases at J, with 13 bases between the two ends. The CDR3 spans 14 residues. Germline CDR1 reads SGHAT; CDR2 reads FQNNGV. The CDR3 coding sequence is TGTGCCAGCGGGGGGGGTGCGGCTGGAAACACCATATATTTT. Its protein is CASGGGAAGNTIYF.

In DNA form, the CDR3 reads TGTGCCAGCAGCCAAGAGGGAGCTAGCGGCACTAAGGGGGAGACCCAGTACTTC. Translated: CASSQEGASGTKGETQYF. This chain uses TRBV4-2 with TRBJ2-5, with 7 bases lining up with TRBD2. The CDR3 sequence is 18 residues long. CDR1 and CDR2 (germline): LGHNA, YNFKEQ. Losses at the gene ends were 0 bases for V and 5 bases for J; bases not matched to a gene: 15.

This sequence joins TRBV15 and TRBJ1-2, with D unclear. CDR1 and CDR2 (germline): LNHNV, YYDKDF (reference sequence). Trimming took 1 base from V and 8 from J, leaving 8 bases between them. The CDR3 length is 12 residues. CDR3 DNA: TGTGCCACCAGCAGAGGGGAGGAAGGCTACACCTTC. It encodes CATSRGEEGYTF.

This sequence joins TRBV4-1 and TRBJ1-1; D uncertain. Trimming pared 3 bases from V and 11 bases from J, leaving 19 bases between. From germline, CDR1 is MGHRA and CDR2 YSYEKL. This CDR3 is 14 amino acids long. CDR3 bases: TGCGCCAGCAGCCATCCCGGGTCAACAAAATGGGCTTTCTTT. Translated, it gives CASSHPGSTKWAFF.

V gene TRBV7-6 combines with J gene TRBJ2-1, with D possibly TRBD1 on 5 matching bases. The CDR3 runs to 12 residues. Germline V lookup: CDR1 SGHVS, CDR2 FNYEAQ. V was pared by 3 bases and J by 6 bases, with 6 bases between. CDR3 sequence: CASSFQGNEQFF. DNA of the CDR3: TGTGCCAGCAGCTTTCAGGGCAATGAGCAGTTCTTC.

CDR3 amino acids: CASSKKRGLGTYEQYF. CDR3 DNA: TGTGCCAGCAGCAAAAAGAGGGGACTGGGAACCTACGAGCAGTACTTC. This chain connects TRBV21-1 to TRBJ2-7; TRBD2 is the table's D call, not checked against the DNA. TRBV21-1 is tagged as a pseudogene. The CDR3 spans 16 residues.

To note about this clone: In the same sample, other DNA sequences code for this CDR3. V is TRBV6-4 and J is TRBJ1-5, with D possibly being TRBD1 (6 bases). The CDR3 extends over 13 amino acids. V was cut by 2 bases and J by 7 bases, with 9 bases left in between. Germline loops: CDR1 MRHNA, CDR2 SNTAGT. CDR3 loop: CASSDTRGQPQHF. The DNA of the CDR3 is TGTGCCAGCAGTGACACCAGGGGACAGCCCCAGCATTTT.

The chain employs TRBV10-2 and TRBJ2-5; 10 bases align to TRBD2. Trimming took 3 bases from V and 3 from J; bases not matched to a gene: 1. Germline V gene sequence: CDR1 WSHSY, CDR2 SAAADI. The CDR3 spans 14 residues. For the CDR3, the DNA is TGCGCCAGCAGTGAAGGACTAGCGGAAGAGACCCAGTACTTC. Translation gives CASSEGLAEETQYF.

The chain combines TRBV24-1 with TRBJ2-7, with 10 bases aligning to TRBD1. The CDR3 runs to 14 residues. The germline V gene encodes CDR1 KGHDR and CDR2 SFDVKD. V gave up 8 bases and J gave up 5 bases; unmatched junction bases: 8. The CDR3 region has the DNA TGTGCCACCAACCCGGGACAGGGGACAAACGAGCAGTACGTC. Translation gives CATNPGQGTNEQYV.

V usage is TRBV5-1 and J usage is TRBJ2-2; no firm D call. The V and J ends lost 1 base and 1 base respectively, with 5 bases between them. This CDR3 is 14 amino acids long. CDR1 and CDR2 (germline): SGHRS, YFSETQ. CDR3 amino acids: CASSLSRNTGELFF. CDR3 nucleotide sequence: TGCGCCAGCAGCTTGTCCAGGAACACCGGGGAGCTGTTTTTT.

The chain uses TRBV24-1 and TRBJ1-6; D call uncertain. The CDR3 is 14 residues long. Trimming removed 4 bases from V and 7 bases from J, with 10 bases in between. The germline CDR1 and CDR2 sequences are KGHDR and SFDVKD. CDR3 coding DNA: TGTGCCACCAGTGAAAGGGAGATCAATTCACCCCTCCACTTT. It is translated as CATSEREINSPLHF.

This CDR3 reads CATRGGPGTQYF. CDR3 DNA sequence: TGTGCCACCCGGGGAGGACCTGGGACCCAGTACTTC. The chain joins TRBV15 to TRBJ2-5; tentatively, D is TRBD2 (6 bases). This CDR3 has 12 amino acids. CDR1 and CDR2 from the germline V gene are LNHNV and YYDKDF (reference sequence). Trimming pared 8 bases from V and 7 bases from J, leaving 14 bases between.

DNA of the CDR3: TGTGCCAGCACCAGCCAGGGGGCCAGCAATCAGCCCCAGCATTTT. Protein: CASTSQGASNQPQHF. The V and J genes are TRBV2 and TRBJ1-5; 8 positions match TRBD1. The CDR3 is made up of 15 amino acids. CDR1 is SNHLY and CDR2 is FYNNEI in the germline V gene. Trimming at V came to 7 bases and at J to 1 base, leaving 6 bases not matched to a gene.

V gene TRBV29-1 combines with J gene TRBJ2-2, with 9 bases that match TRBD2. The V gene's germline CDR1 is SQVTM and CDR2 ANQGSEA. With V trimmed by 7 bases and J by 1 base, 4 bases remained unmatched. The CDR3 contains 14 residues. Here the CDR3 reads CSARTSENTGELFF. The CDR3 DNA is TGCAGCGCCCGGACTAGCGAGAACACCGGGGAGCTGTTTTTT.

The rearrangement uses TRBV3-1 (or the pseudogene TRBV3-2) and TRBJ1-1; 7 bases map to TRBD1. CDR3 length: 16 residues. Germline values: CDR1 LGHDT, CDR2 YNNKEL (reference sequence). With V trimmed by 2 bases and J by 0 bases, 6 bases remained unmatched. The CDR3 loop reads CASSQPTGNLNTEAFF. In DNA form, the CDR3 reads TGTGCCAGCAGCCAACCGACAGGGAACCTGAACACTGAAGCTTTCTTT.

The chain uses TRBV3-1 (or the pseudogene TRBV3-2) and TRBJ2-4, with D tentatively TRBD1 (6 bases). This CDR3 spans 17 amino acids. Germline CDR1 reads LGHDT; CDR2 reads YNNKEL (reference sequence). Trimming took 3 bases from V and 3 from J, leaving 18 bases between them. This CDR3 reads CASSQGARGSGKNIQYF. CDR3 sequence (DNA): TGTGCCAGCAGCCAGGGGGCGAGGGGTTCCGGCAAAAACATTCAGTACTTC.

The J gene is TRBJ1-1, the V gene TRBV18; weak D call: TRBD1 (6 bases). Trimming pared 3 bases from V and 7 bases from J, leaving 21 bases between. The germline V gene encodes CDR1 KGHSH and CDR2 LQKENI. There are 16 residues in the CDR3. Here the CDR3 reads CASSPSVTGGGGEAFF. CDR3 DNA sequence: TGTGCCAGCTCACCCTCGGTCACGGGGGGCGGGGGTGAAGCTTTCTTT.

This chain joins TRBV5-6 and TRBJ2-7; 9 bases agree with TRBD1. The junction had 0 bases not matched to a gene; V was cut back by 0 bases and J by 2 bases. CDR1 and CDR2 from the germline V gene are SGHDT and YYEEEE. The CDR3 totals 14 residues. CDR3 loop: CASSLGTGAYEQYV. The CDR3 region has the DNA TGTGCCAGCAGCTTGGGGACAGGGGCCTACGAGCAGTACGTC.

V usage is TRBV4-1 and J usage is TRBJ2-1; perhaps TRBD2 as D (7 bases). The CDR3 covers 17 residues. Trimming left V 0 bases short and J 3 bases short, with 15 bases between. Germline V gene sequence: CDR1 MGHRA, CDR2 YSYEKL. CDR3 DNA sequence: TGCGCCAGCAGCCAAGATCTTTCGGGGGGCCTCTACAATGAGCAGTTCTTC. It is translated as CASSQDLSGGLYNEQFF.